This T cell receptor (beta chain) was identified during a study of beta chain features in type 1 diabetes. The whole isolated RNA underwent reverse transcription, so sequencing captured expressed TCRB transcripts. Sequencing was performed with immunoSEQ multiplex PCR; in TCRdb, only in-frame clones are kept and a portion is missing. Of 680,000 or so clones listed, around an eighth are singletons. The table lists this clone with a few counts. Its matching antigen is unknown. Donors underwent one heparinised blood draw, about 120 mL on average. V was shortened by 0 bases and J by 4 bases, with 13 bases between the two germline ends. The germline CDR1 and CDR2 sequences are SGHRS and YFSETQ. This CDR3 comprises 15 residues. Study-wide findings and caveats: Naive, central memory and Treg TCRB repertoires appeared more alike in patients than in healthy donors. Equally in patients and controls, PCR might preferentially amplify shorter templates. TCRB CDR3s were moderately but significantly shorter in Type 1 diabetes patients in all four CD4+ subsets. Cells with high TCR expression could be over-represented by cDNA sequencing.

The sequence derives from a man in his late teens or twenties with type 1 diabetes. The sequencing input was naive CD4+ T cells from blood. V and J are TRBV5-1 and TRBJ1-2; D gene unclear. The CDR3 bases are TGCGCCAGCAGCTTGGCCGACCCAACTATCTATGGCTACACCTTC. This gives the protein CASSLADPTIYGYTF.